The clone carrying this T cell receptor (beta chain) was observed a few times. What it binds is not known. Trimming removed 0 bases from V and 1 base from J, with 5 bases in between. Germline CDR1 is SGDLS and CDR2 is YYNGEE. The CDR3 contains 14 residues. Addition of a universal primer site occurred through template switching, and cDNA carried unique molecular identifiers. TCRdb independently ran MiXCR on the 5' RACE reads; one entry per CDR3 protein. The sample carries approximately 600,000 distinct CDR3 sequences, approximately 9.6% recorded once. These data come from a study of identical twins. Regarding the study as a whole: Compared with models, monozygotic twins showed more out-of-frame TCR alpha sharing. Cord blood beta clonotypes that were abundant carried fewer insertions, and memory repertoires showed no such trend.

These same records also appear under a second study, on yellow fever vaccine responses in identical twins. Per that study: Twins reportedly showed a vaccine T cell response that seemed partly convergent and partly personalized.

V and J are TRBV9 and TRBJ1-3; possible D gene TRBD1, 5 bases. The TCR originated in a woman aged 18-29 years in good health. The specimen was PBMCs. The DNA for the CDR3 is TGTGCCAGCAGCGTAGAGGGGTCTGGAAACACCATATATTTT. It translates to CASSVEGSGNTIYF.